Each of the 25 T cell receptor beta chains below was sequenced from the same sample in a study of vaccination and CD4 T cells after COVID-19 (dated by TCRdb to 2021 to 2024). Libraries were built with PCR. Instrument used: Illumina iSeq 100. TCR sequencing of DNA from cultured CD4+ T cells used the Oncomine TCR Beta short-read assay at the Johns Hopkins FTIC core. Clones were called with MiXCR by TCRdb after fastp trimmed the public reads at Q25, and only in-frame beta chains were retained. Rows are unified per CDR3 protein, each entry keeping the most common DNA and genes. The sample profile shows about 17,000 distinct CDR3 sequences; 50% to 75% of them were found once. The ten largest make up roughly 10% of the sample. The antigens for these receptors are not known. According to the study, the label for this sample's treatment or condition signals: roughly 10-day PBMC culture with coronavirus spike peptide pools or control peptides (ViraFEST assay).

Sequenced sample: CD4+ T cells from blood, cultured in vitro. These TCRs come from a human donor who had recovered from COVID-19.

V and J are TRBV2 and TRBJ2-7; D not certain. Looked up from germline, CDR1 is SNHLY and CDR2 is FYNNEI. Trimming stripped 6 bases from V and 3 bases from J, with 3 bases between. The CDR3 runs 10 residues. The CDR3 loop is CASRDYEQYF. CDR3 coding DNA: TGTGCCAGCAGAGACTACGAGCAGTACTTC.

This chain connects TRBV11-2 to TRBJ1-2, with 9 bases aligning to TRBD1. Germline CDR1 SGHAT, CDR2 FQNNGV. The length of the CDR3 is 13 residues. The V gene end was trimmed by 4 bases and the J gene end by 8 bases; junction bases not matched to a gene: 5. The CDR3 sequence: CASSSDRGPGYTF. The CDR3 DNA sequence: TGTGCCAGCAGCTCGGACAGGGGCCCAGGCTACACCTTC.

The chain is built from TRBV2 and TRBJ2-3; 8 bases line up with TRBD2. Trimming at V came to 8 bases and at J to 4 bases, leaving 11 bases not matched to a gene. The CDR3 totals 15 residues. The germline CDR1 and CDR2 sequences are SNHLY and FYNNEI. CDR3 protein: CASSGGSGAPDTQYF. The CDR3 DNA sequence: TGTGCCAGCTCCGGAGGTAGCGGGGCCCCAGATACGCAGTATTTT.

The CDR3: CADRGDAGTEAFF. In DNA, the CDR3 is TGTGCCGACAGAGGCGATGCGGGAACTGAAGCTTTCTTT. The chain combines TRBV12-3 or TRBV12-4 with TRBJ1-1; the D gene is possibly TRBD1 (5 bases). CDR3 length: 13 amino acids. The germline V and J ends were trimmed by 11 bases and 5 bases, with 18 bases remaining between them.

J is TRBJ2-7 and V is TRBV15; unclear D gene. Germline CDR1 LNHNV, CDR2 YYDKDF (reference sequence). With 0 bases removed from V and 7 bases from J, the gap between germline ends came to 13 bases. The CDR3 sequence is 14 residues long. CDR3: CATSRDWASREQYF. The DNA of the CDR3 is TGTGCCACCAGCAGAGATTGGGCCTCGCGGGAGCAGTACTTC.

This chain links TRBV20-1 with TRBJ2-5; D gene uncertain. This CDR3 spans 14 amino acids. Germline loops: CDR1 DFQATT, CDR2 SNEGSKA (reference sequence). V lost 1 base and J 1 base, leaving 10 bases between the germline ends. In DNA, the CDR3 is TGCAGTGCTAGAGCTAGTCTGGGCCAAGAGACCCAGTACTTC. Translated, it gives CSARASLGQETQYF.

The chain couples TRBV20-1 to TRBJ2-2, with a tentative D call TRBD2 (7 bases). The CDR3 covers 17 residues. Per germline, CDR1 DFQATT and CDR2 SNEGSKA (reference sequence). Trimming stripped 0 bases from V and 3 bases from J, with 17 bases between. The DNA of the CDR3 is TGCAGTGCTAGAGAGGGGATGACGGGGGGCTACACCGGGGAGCTGTTTTTT. Protein sequence: CSAREGMTGGYTGELFF.

This clonotype was seen a handful of times. This chain uses TRBV4-1 with TRBJ2-3; 8 positions match TRBD2. The CDR3 consists of 15 residues. Germline V gene data show CDR1 as MGHRA and CDR2 as YSYEKL. The V segment lost 11 bases and the J segment 4 bases; nucleotides outside the gene matches: 14. The DNA of the CDR3 is TGCGCCTCCTCTATCGGCGGGAGGCTCCCAGATACGCAGTATTTT. The encoded protein is CASSIGGRLPDTQYF.

The chain is built from TRBV7-3 and TRBJ2-1, with a possible D match to TRBD2 (5 bases). Deletions cut 4 bases from V and 2 bases from J, with 12 bases between. Germline CDR1 is SGHTA and CDR2 is FQGTGA. The CDR3 runs 15 residues. The DNA of the CDR3 is TGTGCCAGCAGCTCAACCCCCGGGACCTACAATGAGCAGTTCTTC. Translating gives CASSSTPGTYNEQFF.

This clonotype was observed a single time. CDR3 DNA: TGTGCCAGCAGCTTACTGGGACAGGGGGCCGTAAGCTCCTACGAGCAGTACTTC. It codes for CASSLLGQGAVSSYEQYF. The V gene is TRBV7-9, the J gene TRBJ2-7, with 12 bases that match TRBD1. CDR3 length: 18 amino acids. Trimming took 2 bases from V and 0 from J; bases not matched to a gene: 8. In germline, CDR1 is SEHNR, CDR2 FQNEAQ (reference sequence).

The genes are TRBV20-1 and TRBJ1-2, with 8 bases lining up with TRBD1. Germline CDR1 DFQATT, CDR2 SNEGSKA (reference sequence). This CDR3 region has 14 residues. Losses at the gene ends were 1 base for V and 2 bases for J; bases not matched to a gene: 3. CDR3 DNA sequence: TGCAGTGCTAGAGGACAGGGGTGGAACTATGGCTACACCTTC. Protein product: CSARGQGWNYGYTF.

The rearrangement links TRBV3-1 to TRBJ1-1; TRBD1 is a possible D gene (5 bases). This CDR3 is built from 12 residues. The ends were cut back, 1 base at V and 8 bases at J, with 8 bases in the middle. Germline-derived CDR1 and CDR2 are LGHDT and YNNKEL (reference sequence). CDR3 DNA: TGTGCCAGCAGCCAAGTAAAGGGGGAAGCTTTCTTT. Its translation is CASSQVKGEAFF.

The V and J genes are TRBV7-9 and TRBJ1-1; a possible D gene is TRBD1 (5 bases). In germline, CDR1 is SEHNR, CDR2 FQNEAQ (reference sequence). Trimming pared 3 bases from V and 5 bases from J, leaving 16 bases between. The CDR3 runs 15 residues. The CDR3 nucleotides read TGTGCCAGCAGCTTTTGGGGCGGGAGGAGGACTGAAGCTTTCTTT. Its translation is CASSFWGGRRTEAFF. Complete variable domain (other parts from reference TRBV7-9 and TRBJ1-1): DTGVSQNPRHKITKRGQNVTFRCDPISEHNRLYWYRQTLGQGPEFLTYFQNEAQLEKSRLLSDRFSAERPKGSFSTLEIQRTEQGDSAMYLCASSFWGGRRTEAFFGQGTRLTVV.

This chain uses TRBV2 with TRBJ1-1; the D is unclear. CDR3 size: 14 residues. Germline V gives CDR1 SNHLY, CDR2 FYNNEI. V lost 7 bases and J 3 bases, leaving 15 bases between the germline ends. The CDR3 loop reads CASTEIAPDTEAFF. The CDR3 DNA is TGTGCCAGCACAGAAATAGCCCCGGACACTGAAGCTTTCTTT.

This chain uses TRBV5-1 with TRBJ1-2; 10 bases agree with TRBD1. Germline V gene sequence: CDR1 SGHRS, CDR2 YFSETQ. Trimming took 4 bases from V and 1 from J; bases not matched to a gene: 4. This CDR3 contains 15 residues. This chain's CDR3 is CASSPGTGDNYGYTF. The CDR3 DNA is TGCGCCAGCAGCCCTGGGACAGGGGATAACTATGGCTACACCTTC.

J is TRBJ2-1 and V is TRBV19, with TRBD1 matching over 10 bases. The CDR3 extends over 18 amino acids. V lost 1 base and J lost 4; bases outside the gene matches: 10. Germline V gene lookup returns CDR1 LNHDA and CDR2 SQIVND (reference sequence). CDR3 sequence (DNA): TGTGCCAGTAGTATAGGCTATGTGGGGACAGGGGCATACAATGAGCAGTTCTTC. It encodes CASSIGYVGTGAYNEQFF.

This clonotype was observed a handful of times. The CDR3 region has the DNA TGTGCCAGCAGCTTAGGACAGGGGAATACTGGAAACACCATATATTTT. Translated: CASSLGQGNTGNTIYF. This chain uses TRBV7-9 with TRBJ1-3, with 8 nucleotides matching TRBD1. The length of the CDR3 is 16 residues. Losses at the gene ends were 1 base for V and 2 bases for J; bases not matched to a gene: 4. CDR1 is SEHNR, CDR2 FQNEAQ, per germline (reference sequence).

This rearrangement joins TRBV4-1 to TRBJ2-7, with a tentative D call TRBD2 (5 bases). Trimming removed 4 bases at V and 6 bases at J, with 13 bases between. The length of the CDR3 is 13 residues. CDR1 is MGHRA and CDR2 is YSYEKL in the germline V gene. CDR3 sequence: CASSRLEGIEQYF. The CDR3 nucleotides are TGCGCCAGCAGCCGCCTAGAGGGAATCGAGCAGTACTTC.

The chain combines TRBV24-1 with TRBJ2-7; D is undetermined. V was shortened by 9 bases and J by 0 bases, with 14 bases between the two germline ends. The CDR3 extends over 14 amino acids. CDR1 KGHDR and CDR2 SFDVKD come from the germline V gene. In nucleotides, the CDR3 is TGTGCCACCCCTGCAATCTTGGCCTCCTACGAGCAGTACTTC. Amino acids: CATPAILASYEQYF.

V is TRBV6-1 and J is TRBJ2-7, with TRBD1 matching over 7 bases. V lost 6 bases and J lost 6; bases outside the gene matches: 14. This CDR3 is 15 amino acids long. The germline V gene has CDR1 MNHNS and CDR2 SASEGT. The CDR3 nucleotides read TGTGCCAGCAGCCGTCCGGGACAGCGAGAACGCGAGCAGTACTTC. Translation: CASSRPGQREREQYF.

The genes are TRBV6-5 and TRBJ2-1; 11 bases line up with TRBD2. The CDR3 is 16 amino acids. CDR1 is MNHEY and CDR2 is SVGAGI in the germline V gene. V was pared by 4 bases and J by 6 bases, with 8 bases of the junction left unmatched. The CDR3 DNA is TGTGCCAGCAGTTCACCCGGGACTAGCGGTCGCAATGAGCAGTTCTTC. Protein: CASSSPGTSGRNEQFF.

This clonotype was seen a handful of times. CDR3 nucleotide sequence: TGTGCCAGCAGACCCGAAGTCGGGGGCTACACCTTC. It is translated as CASRPEVGGYTF. The chain has TRBV6-1 and TRBJ1-2; D unclear. The CDR3 runs 12 residues. Germline values: CDR1 MNHNS, CDR2 SASEGT. V shed 6 bases and J shed 8 bases, with 13 bases lying between them.

This clonotype was detected once. The rearrangement links TRBV19 to TRBJ1-2; the D is unclear. Deletions cut 8 bases from V and 8 bases from J, with 15 bases between. CDR1 is LNHDA and CDR2 is SQIVND in the germline V gene (reference sequence). The CDR3 loop spans 12 amino acids. The CDR3 sequence: CASSFVGYGYTF. CDR3 sequence (DNA): TGTGCCAGTTCATTCGTGGGGTACGGCTACACCTTC.

This chain links TRBV11-3 with TRBJ2-2; 7 bases align to TRBD1. The CDR3 extends over 13 amino acids. V was clipped by 5 bases and J by 8 bases; unmatched bases: 5. Germline V gives CDR1 SGHNT, CDR2 YENEEA. The DNA for the CDR3 is TGTGCCAGCAGCCGACAGACAGGGGGGGAGCTGTTTTTT. Protein sequence: CASSRQTGGELFF.

CDR3 amino acids: CSALRGEQFF. For the CDR3, the DNA is TGCAGTGCCCTCCGGGGGGAGCAGTTCTTC. V gene TRBV20-1 combines with J gene TRBJ2-1, with a possible D match to TRBD2 (6 bases). V lost 6 bases and J 10 bases, leaving 10 bases between the germline ends. This CDR3 region has 10 residues. Per germline, CDR1 DFQATT and CDR2 SNEGSKA (reference sequence).